The entry that follows covers one T cell receptor (beta chain) sequence. This sample is part of a study of glioma-infiltrating T cells after dendritic cell vaccination. Whole-study context: Autologous tumor lysate was loaded overnight onto monocyte-derived dendritic cells grown approximately seven days with IL-4 and GM-CSF.

The table came from immunoSEQ multiplex PCR; TCRdb's copy has only in-frame clones and leaves some out. The table has 75,000 to 100,000 clones, roughly three quarters seen once; the top ten hold approximately 6%. The CDR3 has 14 amino acids. CDR1 is GTSNPN, CDR2 SVGIG, per germline (reference sequence). V lost 0 bases to trimming and J lost 7 bases, with 13 bases between them. Fresh-frozen tumor tissue and more than two years of survival data were available for all. The TCR comes from a human donor with glioblastoma. The source was blood, collected before dendritic cell vaccination. This sequence joins TRBV30 and TRBJ1-5; D might be TRBD1 (6 bases). CDR3 protein: CAWSVPGDYQPQHF. CDR3 DNA: TGTGCCTGGAGTGTGCCAGGGGATTACCAGCCCCAGCATTTT.